The next 17 T cell receptor beta chains were all read from a single sample in a study of OX40 agonist ivuxolimab in advanced cancers. Measured with immunoSEQ multiplex PCR; TCRdb has only the in-frame clones, and not every one. The profile shows 50,000 to 75,000 clones, approximately 86% of them singletons. Sequenced material: CD4+ or CD8+ T cells sorted from blood, taken in a trial of the OX40 agonist ivuxolimab. These receptors all stem from an adult with an advanced solid tumor such as melanoma, head and neck, liver or kidney cancer.

The chain employs TRBV6-5 and TRBJ2-7; 14 bases are a match to TRBD2. Looked up from germline, CDR1 is MNHEY and CDR2 is SVGAGI. CDR3 size: 14 residues. Trimming removed 6 bases from V and 3 bases from J; junction bases left unmatched: 1. This chain's CDR3 is CASRGLAGDYEQYF. CDR3 coding DNA: TGTGCCAGCAGGGGACTAGCGGGGGACTACGAGCAGTACTTC.

This clone was seen only once. The V call is TRBV30, the J call TRBJ2-7; a possible D gene is TRBD2 (6 bases). Per the germline V gene, CDR1 is GTSNPN and CDR2 is SVGIG (reference sequence). CDR3 length equals 13 residues. The germline V and J ends were trimmed by 1 base and 6 bases, with 13 bases remaining between them. CDR3 in DNA: TGTGCCTGGAGTGCCTTGGTCGGGGGCGAGCAGTACTTC. Translated: CAWSALVGGEQYF.

This chain joins TRBV19 and TRBJ2-3; D perhaps matches TRBD1 (6 bases). Trimming removed 3 bases from V and 4 bases from J, with 17 bases in between. Per germline, CDR1 LNHDA and CDR2 SQIVND (reference sequence). This CDR3 has 16 amino acids. The DNA of the CDR3 is TGTGCCAGTAGTATGTTTGGGGGACAACTCTCAGATACGCAGTATTTT. It specifies CASSMFGGQLSDTQYF.

The CDR3 region is CASSETARITVDETQYF. DNA for the CDR3: TGCGCCAGCAGTGAAACTGCCAGGATCACCGTCGACGAGACCCAGTACTTC. The chain employs TRBV4-3 and TRBJ2-5, with D unresolved. V was trimmed by 6 bases and J by 5 bases, leaving 25 bases between them. CDR1 and CDR2 from the germline V gene are LGHNA and YSLEER. There are 17 residues in the CDR3.

The table lists this clone with a few counts. The chain is built from TRBV4-3 and TRBJ2-3, with 7 positions matching TRBD2. V lost 0 bases and J lost 4; bases outside the gene matches: 10. CDR1 LGHNA and CDR2 YSLEER come from the germline V gene. The CDR3 length is 17 residues. CDR3 in amino acids: CASSQDVGEGRSDTQYF. CDR3 sequence (DNA): TGCGCCAGCAGCCAAGATGTGGGGGAGGGCAGGTCAGATACGCAGTATTTT.

The rearrangement links TRBV19 to TRBJ2-6; 7 nucleotides line up with TRBD1. Germline CDR1 and CDR2: LNHDA and SQIVND (reference sequence). V shed 3 bases, J shed 0 bases, and the junction held 8 bases outside the gene matches. The CDR3 runs 18 residues. CDR3: CASSIPGTVLSGANVLTF. The CDR3 DNA sequence: TGTGCCAGTAGTATCCCCGGGACAGTCCTCTCTGGGGCCAACGTCCTGACTTTC.

J is TRBJ2-5 and V is TRBV29-1; TRBD1 might be the D (5 bases). The CDR3 has 11 amino acids. CDR1 is SQVTM and CDR2 is ANQGSEA in the germline V gene. DNA for the CDR3: TGCAGTCCCAGGGAAGGGGAGACCCAGTACTTC. Translation: CSPREGETQYF.

The J gene is TRBJ2-1, the V gene TRBV18; 13 bases agree with TRBD2. Germline CDR1 and CDR2: KGHSH and LQKENI. CDR3 size: 16 residues. V was clipped by 6 bases and J by 8 bases; unmatched bases: 10. CDR3 nucleotide sequence: TGTGCCAGCTCCCCGGGACTAGCGGGGACTAGGGATGAGCAGTTCTTC. This encodes CASSPGLAGTRDEQFF.

This clone came up once. This rearrangement joins TRBV5-1 to TRBJ2-7; 12 bases map to TRBD1. The germline V gene has CDR1 SGHRS and CDR2 YFSETQ. CDR3 length: 17 amino acids. The trim removed 0 bases at V and 5 bases at J, leaving 9 bases unmatched. The CDR3 DNA reads TGCGCCAGCAGCTTGGGATTCGTGGGACAGGGGGCGAACGAGCAGTACTTC. Protein sequence: CASSLGFVGQGANEQYF.

The V gene is TRBV19, the J gene TRBJ1-5, with D possibly being TRBD1 (5 bases). The CDR3 totals 14 residues. Trimming took off 5 bases at V and 4 bases at J, with 12 bases between the two ends. The germline V gene encodes CDR1 LNHDA and CDR2 SQIVND (reference sequence). CDR3 sequence: CASSPGLGNQPQHF. In nucleotides, the CDR3 is TGTGCCAGTAGTCCAGGGCTAGGGAATCAGCCCCAGCATTTT.

This rearrangement joins TRBV7-8 to TRBJ2-7; maybe TRBD1 (6 bases). The V end lost 4 bases, the J end lost 3 bases, and 16 bases lay between the germline ends. The germline V gene encodes CDR1 SGHVS and CDR2 FQNEAQ. The CDR3 is made up of 15 amino acids. CDR3 loop: CASSSRQVQLYEQYF. Here the CDR3 DNA reads TGTGCCAGCAGCTCCCGACAGGTTCAGCTCTACGAGCAGTACTTC.

This sequence joins TRBV4-3 and TRBJ2-1; 7 bases are shared with TRBD1. Trimming cost V 2 bases and J 9 bases; bases outside gene matches: 19. The CDR3 is 18 residues long. Germline V gene sequence: CDR1 LGHNA, CDR2 YSLEER. The CDR3 DNA sequence: TGCGCCAGCAGCCAAACCCTGGGGATCGGAACAGGGGTTGCTGAGCAGTTCTTC. It encodes CASSQTLGIGTGVAEQFF.

CDR3 in amino acids: CASSVGPGSYGYTF. CDR3 DNA sequence: TGTGCCAGCAGCGTAGGTCCAGGGTCCTATGGCTACACCTTC. The chain employs TRBV9 and TRBJ1-2, with D possibly matching TRBD1 (5 bases). The CDR3 covers 14 residues. Germline V gene sequence: CDR1 SGDLS, CDR2 YYNGEE. Trimming removed 0 bases at V and 4 bases at J, with 10 bases between.

The rearrangement uses TRBV19 and TRBJ1-1, with a tentative D call TRBD1 (5 bases). The V end was cut by 1 base, the J end by 1 base, with 13 bases between. The CDR3 covers 16 residues. Per the germline V gene, CDR1 is LNHDA and CDR2 is SQIVND (reference sequence). The CDR3, as DNA: TGTGCCAGTAGTATAGGAAATCCAGGGAAGAACACTGAAGCTTTCTTT. It is translated as CASSIGNPGKNTEAFF.

The rearrangement links TRBV7-6 to TRBJ2-1, with D hard to call. CDR3 length: 19 amino acids. V lost 0 bases and J lost 6, with 24 bases in between. CDR1 SGHVS and CDR2 FNYEAQ come from the germline V gene. The CDR3: CASSLADISMRSARNEQFF. CDR3 bases: TGTGCCAGCAGCTTAGCTGATATTTCGATGCGCTCGGCGCGCAATGAGCAGTTCTTC.

V and J are TRBV9 and TRBJ2-5; tentative D call: TRBD2 (6 bases). V lost 5 bases and J 7 bases, leaving 24 bases between the germline ends. The CDR3 spans 16 residues. Germline V gene lookup returns CDR1 SGDLS and CDR2 YYNGEE. CDR3 coding DNA: TGTGCCAGCAGTCCGGGGGTACCAGGGCTTTCTGGGACCCAGTACTTC. Amino acids: CASSPGVPGLSGTQYF.

This chain connects TRBV9 to TRBJ2-2; possible D gene TRBD1, 5 bases. The CDR3 contains 15 residues. Germline V gives CDR1 SGDLS, CDR2 YYNGEE. Between the trimmed V and J ends, which lost 0 bases and 3 bases, there was a span of 9 bases. CDR3 bases: TGTGCCAGCAGCGTAGCAGGGTGGGACACCGGGGAGCTGTTTTTT. Translating gives CASSVAGWDTGELFF.